The rows below give T cell receptor beta chains drawn from one sample of a study of blood T cell repertoires in COVID-19. TCRdb's copy holds only in-frame clones and misses some; the assay was immunoSEQ multiplex PCR. The data show 95,000 to 100,000 clones, with roughly 92% seen just once and 5% to 6% held by the top ten. Sequencing used peripheral blood. These receptors were collected from a man aged 45-65 years with active COVID-19. The CDR3 runs from the conserved cysteine through the conserved F or W. The order of the fields is clone size, V gene, D gene, J gene, CDR3 DNA, CDR3 protein. D genes are given only for firm matches. The size entry is marked missing in some rows and otherwise reads once, few, many or a size class.

>NA|TRBV28|NA|TRBJ2-1
TGTGCCAGCAGTTCGGATGACTACTACAATGTGAATGAGCAGTTCTTC
CASSSDDYYNVNEQFF
>NA|TRBV29-1|NA|TRBJ2-1
TGCAGCGTTGTAGGCAGGTTAACATACAATGAGCAGTTCTTC
CSVVGRLTYNEQFF
>NA|TRBV29-1|TRBD2|TRBJ2-1
TGCAGCGTTTCACTAGCGGGAGCCCACAATGAGCAGTTCTTC
CSVSLAGAHNEQFF
>NA|TRBV11-2|NA|TRBJ2-1
TGTGCCAGCAGCTTAGGACAGGAAAAGCAGTTCTTC
CASSLGQEKQFF
>NA|TRBV12-3/TRBV12-4|NA|TRBJ2-7
TGTGCCAGCAGCCGTAGCGGATACGAGCAGTACTTC
CASSRSGYEQYF
>NA|TRBV10-3|TRBD1|TRBJ1-2
TGTGCCATCAGTCCGGGACAGGCAACAAACGGCCATGGGTGGAACTATGGCTACACCTTC
CAISPGQATNGHGWNYGYTF
>few|TRBV5-1|TRBD2|TRBJ2-7
TGCGCCAGCAGCCCAGAGCCGGGAGGGACCTACGAGCAGTACTTC
CASSPEPGGTYEQYF
>NA|TRBV6-5|TRBD2|TRBJ2-1
TGTGCCAGCCCCCCGGGGGGTTCCTACAATGAGCAGTTCTTC
CASPPGGSYNEQFF
>NA|TRBV5-1|TRBD2|TRBJ2-1
TGCGCCAGCAGCTCCGGGACTAGCGGGAGTGTATACAATGAGCAGTTCTTC
CASSSGTSGSVYNEQFF
>NA|TRBV5-1|TRBD2|TRBJ2-1
TGCGCCAGCAGCTTTAGCGGGAGGGCCGAGGAGCAGTTCTTC
CASSFSGRAEEQFF
>NA|TRBV28|NA|TRBJ2-6
TGTGCCAGCAGTTTACCGGGGAGTGGGGCCAACGTCCTGACTTTC
CASSLPGSGANVLTF